This T cell receptor (beta chain) appears in the sequencing data of a study of blood T cell repertoires in COVID-19. Across the study: Donors in the United States, Italy and Spain gave samples during acute or convalescent COVID-19. Sample material is recorded as cDNA or gDNA derived from T cells, B-cell-depleted T cells, or PBMCs.

This CDR3 spans 13 amino acids. CDR1 is SGDLS, CDR2 YYNGEE, per germline. Trimming left V 0 bases short and J 7 bases short, with 9 bases between. Assay: immunoSEQ multiplex PCR; the TCRdb copy retains only in-frame clones and omits some. The sample lists around 71,000 clones; approximately 83% were seen once. Patients from Seattle were sampled longitudinally, starting during active infection. The receptor was derived from a man younger than 40 with COVID-19, enrolled during active disease. The chain recombines TRBV9 with TRBJ2-3, with unresolved D. Input material: peripheral blood. The CDR3 bases are TGTGCCAGCAGCGTAGAGGTAGCCTATACGCAGTATTTT. Its translation is CASSVEVAYTQYF. Full variable domain (missing parts from reference TRBV9 and TRBJ2-3): DSGVTQTPKHLITATGQRVTLRCSPRSGDLSVYWYQQSLDQGLQFLIQYYNGEERAKGNILERFSAQQFPDLHSELNLSSLELGDSALYFCASSVEVAYTQYFGPGTRLTVL.